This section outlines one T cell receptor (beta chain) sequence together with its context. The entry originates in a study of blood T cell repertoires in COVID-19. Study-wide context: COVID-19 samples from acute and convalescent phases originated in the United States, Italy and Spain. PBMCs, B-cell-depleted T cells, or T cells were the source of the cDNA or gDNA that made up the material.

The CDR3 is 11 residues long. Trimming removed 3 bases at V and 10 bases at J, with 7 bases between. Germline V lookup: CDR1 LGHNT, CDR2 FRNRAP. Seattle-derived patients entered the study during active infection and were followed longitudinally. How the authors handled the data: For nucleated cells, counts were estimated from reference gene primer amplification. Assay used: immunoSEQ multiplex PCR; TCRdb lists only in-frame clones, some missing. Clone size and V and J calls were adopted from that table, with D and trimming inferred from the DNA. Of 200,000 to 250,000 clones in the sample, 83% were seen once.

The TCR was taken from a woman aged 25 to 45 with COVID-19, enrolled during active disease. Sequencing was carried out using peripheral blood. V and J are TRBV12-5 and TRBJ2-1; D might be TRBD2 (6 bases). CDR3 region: CASGFLAEQFF. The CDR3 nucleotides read TGTGCTAGTGGTTTCCTAGCGGAGCAGTTCTTC.